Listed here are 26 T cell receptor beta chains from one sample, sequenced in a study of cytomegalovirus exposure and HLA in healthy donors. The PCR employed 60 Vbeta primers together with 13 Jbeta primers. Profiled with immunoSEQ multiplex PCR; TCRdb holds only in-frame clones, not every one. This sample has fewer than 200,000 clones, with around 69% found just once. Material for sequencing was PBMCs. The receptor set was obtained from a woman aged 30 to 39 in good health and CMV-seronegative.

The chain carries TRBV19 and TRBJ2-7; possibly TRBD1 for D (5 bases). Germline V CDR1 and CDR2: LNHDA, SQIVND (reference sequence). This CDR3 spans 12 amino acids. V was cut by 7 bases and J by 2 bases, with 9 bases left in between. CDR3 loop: CASTGPTYEQYF. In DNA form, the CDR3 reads TGTGCCAGTACAGGGCCCACCTACGAGCAGTACTTC. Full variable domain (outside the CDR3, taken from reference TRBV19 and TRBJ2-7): DGGITQSPKYLFRKEGQNVTLSCEQNLNHDAMYWYRQDPGQGLRLIYYSQIVNDFQKGDIAEGYSVSREKKESFPLTVTSAQKNPTAFYLCASTGPTYEQYFGPGTRLTVT.

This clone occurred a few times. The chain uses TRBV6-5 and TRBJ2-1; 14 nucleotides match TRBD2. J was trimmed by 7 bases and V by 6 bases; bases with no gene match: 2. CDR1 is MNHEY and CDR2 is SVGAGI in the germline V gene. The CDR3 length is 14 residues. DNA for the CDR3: TGTGCCAGCAGGGGACTAGCGGGAGTGAATGAGCAGTTCTTC. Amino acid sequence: CASRGLAGVNEQFF.

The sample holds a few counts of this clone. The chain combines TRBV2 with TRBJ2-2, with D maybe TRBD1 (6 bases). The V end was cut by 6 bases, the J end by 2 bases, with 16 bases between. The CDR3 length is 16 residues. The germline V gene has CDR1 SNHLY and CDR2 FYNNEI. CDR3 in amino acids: CASRLLTGANTGELFF. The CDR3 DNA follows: TGTGCCAGCAGGCTCCTGACAGGTGCAAACACCGGGGAGCTGTTTTTT.

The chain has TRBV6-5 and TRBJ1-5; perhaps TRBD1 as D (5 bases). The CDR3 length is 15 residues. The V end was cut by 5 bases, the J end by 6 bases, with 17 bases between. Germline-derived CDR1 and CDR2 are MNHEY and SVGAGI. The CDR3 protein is CASSAPGERAQPQHF. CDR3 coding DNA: TGTGCCAGCAGTGCCCCGGGGGAGAGGGCTCAGCCCCAGCATTTT.

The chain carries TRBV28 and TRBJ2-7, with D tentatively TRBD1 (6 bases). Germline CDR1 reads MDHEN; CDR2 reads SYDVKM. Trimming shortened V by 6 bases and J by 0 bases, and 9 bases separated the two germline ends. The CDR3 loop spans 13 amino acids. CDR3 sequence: CASRAGVSYEQYF. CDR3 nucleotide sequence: TGTGCCAGCAGGGCAGGGGTCTCCTACGAGCAGTACTTC.

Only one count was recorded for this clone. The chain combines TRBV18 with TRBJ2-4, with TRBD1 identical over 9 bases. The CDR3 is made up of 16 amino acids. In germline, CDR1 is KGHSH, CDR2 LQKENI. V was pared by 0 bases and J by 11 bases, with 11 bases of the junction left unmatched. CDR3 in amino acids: CASSPPGGTGLQVQYF. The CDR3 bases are TGTGCCAGCTCACCACCCGGGGGGACAGGGCTTCAGGTTCAGTACTTC.

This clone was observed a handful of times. The CDR3, as DNA: TGTGCCACTAGGGCGACGGGTTACATTCAGTACTTC. It is translated as CATRATGYIQYF. This sequence joins TRBV19 and TRBJ2-4; D uncertain. Per germline, CDR1 LNHDA and CDR2 SQIVND (reference sequence). CDR3 length: 12 residues. V shed 10 bases and J shed 8 bases, with 15 bases lying between them.

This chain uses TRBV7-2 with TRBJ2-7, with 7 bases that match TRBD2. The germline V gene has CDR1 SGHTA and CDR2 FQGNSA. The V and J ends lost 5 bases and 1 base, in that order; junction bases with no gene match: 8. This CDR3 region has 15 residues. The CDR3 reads CASSPSGERSYEQYF. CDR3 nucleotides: TGTGCCAGCAGCCCGAGCGGGGAGAGGTCCTACGAGCAGTACTTC.

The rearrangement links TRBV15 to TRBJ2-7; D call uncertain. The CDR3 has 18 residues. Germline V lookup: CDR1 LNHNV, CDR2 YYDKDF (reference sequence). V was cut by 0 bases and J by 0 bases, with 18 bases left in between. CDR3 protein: CATSRDSPILSFSYEQYF. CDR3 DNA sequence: TGTGCCACCAGCAGAGATTCCCCGATCCTATCCTTCTCCTACGAGCAGTACTTC.

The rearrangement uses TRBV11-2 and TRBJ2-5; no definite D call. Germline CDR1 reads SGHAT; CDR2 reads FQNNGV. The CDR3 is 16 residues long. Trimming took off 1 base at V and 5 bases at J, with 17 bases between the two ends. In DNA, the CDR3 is TGTGCCAGCAGCTTAGGTGGGCCCTTAAGTCTGGAGACCCAGTACTTC. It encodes CASSLGGPLSLETQYF.

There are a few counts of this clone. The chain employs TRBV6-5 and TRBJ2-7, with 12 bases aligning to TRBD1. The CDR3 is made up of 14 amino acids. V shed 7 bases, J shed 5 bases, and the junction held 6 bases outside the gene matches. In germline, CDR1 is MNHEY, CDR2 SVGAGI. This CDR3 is CASTPGDRGHEQYF. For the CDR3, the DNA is TGTGCCAGCACCCCGGGGGACAGGGGGCACGAGCAGTACTTC.

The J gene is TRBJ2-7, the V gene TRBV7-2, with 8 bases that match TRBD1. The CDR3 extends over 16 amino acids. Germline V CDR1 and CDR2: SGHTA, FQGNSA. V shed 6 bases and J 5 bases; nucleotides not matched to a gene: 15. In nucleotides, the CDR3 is TGTGCCAGCAGTTTAATGCCAGGGGGCAATCGGGACGAGCAGTACTTC. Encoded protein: CASSLMPGGNRDEQYF.

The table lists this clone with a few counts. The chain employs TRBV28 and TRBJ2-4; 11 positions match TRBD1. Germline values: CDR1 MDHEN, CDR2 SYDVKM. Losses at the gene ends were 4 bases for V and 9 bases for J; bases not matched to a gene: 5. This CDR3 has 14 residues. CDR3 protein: CASSSGQGALIQYF. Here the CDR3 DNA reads TGTGCCAGCAGTTCCGGACAGGGGGCTCTCATTCAGTACTTC.

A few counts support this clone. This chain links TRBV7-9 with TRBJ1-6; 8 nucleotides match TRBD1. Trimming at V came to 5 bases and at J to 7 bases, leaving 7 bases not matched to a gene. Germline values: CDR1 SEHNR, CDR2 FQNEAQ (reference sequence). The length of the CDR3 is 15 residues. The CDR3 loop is CASSTGQGPNSPLHF. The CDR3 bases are TGTGCCAGCAGCACCGGACAGGGCCCCAATTCACCCCTCCACTTT.

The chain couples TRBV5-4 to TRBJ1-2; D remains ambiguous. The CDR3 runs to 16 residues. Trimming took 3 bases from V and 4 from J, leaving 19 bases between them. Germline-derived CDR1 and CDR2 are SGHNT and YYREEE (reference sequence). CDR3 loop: CASSSGLSDVFYGYTF. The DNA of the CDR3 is TGTGCCAGCAGCTCTGGCCTCAGTGATGTTTTCTATGGCTACACCTTC.

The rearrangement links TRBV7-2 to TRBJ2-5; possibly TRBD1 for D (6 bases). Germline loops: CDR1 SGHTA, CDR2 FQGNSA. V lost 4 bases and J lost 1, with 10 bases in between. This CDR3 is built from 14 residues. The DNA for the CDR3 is TGTGCCAGCAGCTCCGGGACACCCCAAGAGACCCAGTACTTC. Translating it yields CASSSGTPQETQYF. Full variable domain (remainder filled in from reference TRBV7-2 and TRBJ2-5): GAGVSQSPSNKVTEKGKDVELRCDPISGHTALYWYRQSLGQGLEFLIYFQGNSAPDKSGLPSDRFSAERTGGSVSTLTIQRTQQEDSAVYLCASSSGTPQETQYFGPGTRLLVL.

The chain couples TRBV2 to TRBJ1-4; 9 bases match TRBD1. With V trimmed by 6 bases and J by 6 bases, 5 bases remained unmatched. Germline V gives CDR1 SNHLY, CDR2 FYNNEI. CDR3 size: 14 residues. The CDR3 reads CASSAGTGHEKLFF. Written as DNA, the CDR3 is TGTGCCAGCAGCGCCGGGACAGGGCATGAAAAACTGTTTTTT.

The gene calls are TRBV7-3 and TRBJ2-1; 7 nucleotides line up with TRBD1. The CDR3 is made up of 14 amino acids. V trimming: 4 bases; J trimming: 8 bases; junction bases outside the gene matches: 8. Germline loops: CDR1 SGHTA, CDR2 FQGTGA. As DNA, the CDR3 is TGTGCCAGCAGCTCCTCGACAGGGTCCGATGAGCAGTTCTTC. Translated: CASSSSTGSDEQFF.

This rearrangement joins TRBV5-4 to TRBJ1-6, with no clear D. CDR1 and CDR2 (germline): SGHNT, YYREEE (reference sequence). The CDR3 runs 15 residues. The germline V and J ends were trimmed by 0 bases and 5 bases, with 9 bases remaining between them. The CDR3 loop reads CASSLERGNNSPLHF. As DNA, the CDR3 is TGTGCCAGCAGCTTGGAGCGGGGAAATAATTCACCCCTCCACTTT.

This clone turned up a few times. This CDR3 reads CASSLAGDNTEAFF. DNA of the CDR3: TGTGCCAGCAGCTTAGCCGGAGATAACACTGAAGCTTTCTTT. The chain carries TRBV11-2 and TRBJ1-1; D gene ambiguous. V lost 1 base to trimming and J lost 2 bases, with 8 bases between them. The CDR3 has 14 amino acids. CDR1 is SGHAT and CDR2 is FQNNGV in the germline V gene.

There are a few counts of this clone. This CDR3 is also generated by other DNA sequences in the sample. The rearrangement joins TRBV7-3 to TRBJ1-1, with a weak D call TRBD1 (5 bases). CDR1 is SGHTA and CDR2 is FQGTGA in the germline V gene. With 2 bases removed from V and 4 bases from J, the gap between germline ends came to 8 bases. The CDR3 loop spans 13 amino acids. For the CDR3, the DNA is TGTGCCAGCAGCTTATTGGGGGGCACTGAAGCTTTCTTT. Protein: CASSLLGGTEAFF.

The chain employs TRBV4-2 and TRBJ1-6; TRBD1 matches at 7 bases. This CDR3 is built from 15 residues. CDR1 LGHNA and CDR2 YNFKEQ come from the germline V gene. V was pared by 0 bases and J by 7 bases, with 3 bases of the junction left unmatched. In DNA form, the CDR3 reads TGTGCCAGCAGCCAAGACCGGGACAGAAATTCACCCCTCCACTTT. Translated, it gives CASSQDRDRNSPLHF.

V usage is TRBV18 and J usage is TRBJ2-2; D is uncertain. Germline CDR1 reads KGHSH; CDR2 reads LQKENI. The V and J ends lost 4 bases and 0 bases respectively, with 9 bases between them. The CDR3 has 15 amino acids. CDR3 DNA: TGTGCCAGCTCACTCTTACTCGCGAACACCGGGGAGCTGTTTTTT. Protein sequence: CASSLLLANTGELFF. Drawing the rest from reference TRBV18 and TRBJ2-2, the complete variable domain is NAGVMQNPRHLVRRRGQEARLRCSPMKGHSHVYWYRQLPEEGLKFMVYLQKENIIDESGMPKERFSAEFPKEGPSILRIQQVVRGDSAAYFCASSLLLANTGELFFGEGSRLTVL.

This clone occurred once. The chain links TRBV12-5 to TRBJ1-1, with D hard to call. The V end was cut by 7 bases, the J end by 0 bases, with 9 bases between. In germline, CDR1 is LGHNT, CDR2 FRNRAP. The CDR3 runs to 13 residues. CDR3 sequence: CASVQTMNTEAFF. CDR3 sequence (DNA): TGTGCTAGTGTCCAGACTATGAACACTGAAGCTTTCTTT.

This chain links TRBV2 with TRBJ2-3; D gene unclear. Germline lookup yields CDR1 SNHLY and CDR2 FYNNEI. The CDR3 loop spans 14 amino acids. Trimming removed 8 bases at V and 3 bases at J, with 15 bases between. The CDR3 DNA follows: TGTGCCAGCCACGGCGAGCGTAATACAGATACGCAGTATTTT. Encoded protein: CASHGERNTDTQYF.

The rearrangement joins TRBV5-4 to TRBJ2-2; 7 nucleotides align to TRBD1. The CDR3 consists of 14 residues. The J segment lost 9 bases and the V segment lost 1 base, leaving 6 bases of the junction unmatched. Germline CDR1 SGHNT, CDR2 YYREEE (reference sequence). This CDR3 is CASSLTGVSRELFF. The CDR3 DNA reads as TGTGCCAGCAGCTTGACAGGGGTGTCCAGGGAGCTGTTTTTT.